The next 30 T cell receptor beta chains were all read from a single sample in a study of CD8 T cells in Susac syndrome. Random hexamers were used to reverse transcribe 0.5 to 1 ug of RNA. Each CDR3 protein gets one entry after TCRdb re-called the immunoSEQ multiplex PCR reads with MiXCR. The data contain around 150,000 distinct CDR3 sequences, 94% of them singletons. The sample consisted of CD4+ T cells from PBMCs. The receptors originated from a human donor with multiple sclerosis.

This clonotype was counted once. This sequence joins TRBV7-2 and TRBJ1-1; D is undetermined. The CDR3 runs to 13 residues. CDR1 is SGHTA, CDR2 FQGNSA, per germline. Trimming shortened V by 3 bases and J by 9 bases, and 14 bases separated the two germline ends. The CDR3 nucleotides read TGTGCCAGCAGCTTCCTCGGGGTACCACAAGCTTTCTTT. Translation: CASSFLGVPQAFF.

This clonotype occurred once. This chain links TRBV11-2 with TRBJ2-4; TRBD1 matches 9 bases. Trimming at V came to 4 bases and at J to 6 bases, leaving 1 base not matched to a gene. CDR1 is SGHAT, CDR2 FQNNGV, per germline. The CDR3 spans 13 residues. CDR3 bases: TGTGCCAGCAGCTCGGGACAGGGAAACATTCAGTACTTC. This sequence encodes CASSSGQGNIQYF.

The CDR3 region is CASSQVNGKKYF. The CDR3 bases are TGTGCCAGCAGCCAAGTAAACGGGAAAAAGTACTTC. V gene TRBV14 combines with J gene TRBJ2-4; D perhaps matches TRBD2 (5 bases). The V and J ends lost 1 base and 14 bases respectively, with 12 bases between them. The length of the CDR3 is 12 residues. Germline CDR1 SGHDN, CDR2 FVKESK.

V and J are TRBV15 and TRBJ2-7; the D is unclear. V was clipped by 0 bases and J by 5 bases, with 11 bases between them. The germline V gene has CDR1 LNHNV and CDR2 YYDKDF (reference sequence). The CDR3 is 14 residues long. The DNA for the CDR3 is TGTGCCACCAGCAGAGATGGACGGGCAGACGAGCAGTACTTC. This gives the protein CATSRDGRADEQYF.

The genes are TRBV3-1 and TRBJ1-3, with TRBD1 as a possible D gene (5 bases). Looked up from germline, CDR1 is LGHDT and CDR2 is YNNKEL (reference sequence). The CDR3 spans 15 residues. V was pared by 1 base and J by 8 bases, with 15 bases between. Written as DNA, the CDR3 is TGTGCCAGCAGCCAAGGAGGAGGGGTAGGGGACACCATATATTTT. Residues: CASSQGGGVGDTIYF.

The DNA of the CDR3 is TGTGCCAGCAGCCAAACCCAGGGTGGTCAGCCCCAGCATTTT. Its translation: CASSQTQGGQPQHF. The rearrangement joins TRBV4-2 to TRBJ1-5, with D possibly being TRBD1 (5 bases). This CDR3 is built from 14 residues. V lost 2 bases and J 6 bases, leaving 11 bases between the germline ends. The germline V gene has CDR1 LGHNA and CDR2 YNFKEQ.

This clonotype was recorded once. This chain joins TRBV12-3 or TRBV12-4 and TRBJ1-4; tentatively, D is TRBD1 (5 bases). V shed 7 bases and J shed 10 bases, with 13 bases lying between them. CDR3 length: 12 amino acids. The CDR3 reads CASNLGDGKLFF. Written as DNA, the CDR3 is TGTGCCAGCAACCTAGGGGACGGAAAACTGTTTTTT.

This clonotype was counted between two and nine times. CDR3 DNA sequence: TGTGCCAGCAGTATTACACTAGCGGGAAGCGGTGCCAATGAGCAGTTCTTC. Translated: CASSITLAGSGANEQFF. The chain joins TRBV7-2 to TRBJ2-1; TRBD2 matches at 10 bases. CDR1 is SGHTA, CDR2 FQGNSA, per germline. The CDR3 is made up of 17 amino acids. V was clipped by 6 bases and J by 6 bases; unmatched bases: 14.

In nucleotides, the CDR3 is TGTGCCAGCAACATAGGTTACGGCACAGATACGCAGTATTTT. This sequence encodes CASNIGYGTDTQYF. The chain is built from TRBV13 and TRBJ2-3; D gene uncertain. The V end was cut by 7 bases, the J end by 1 base, with 12 bases between. CDR3 length: 14 residues. CDR1 is PRHDT and CDR2 is FYEKMQ in the germline V gene (reference sequence).

This rearrangement joins TRBV19 to TRBJ1-1; 8 bases match TRBD1. The CDR3 length is 15 residues. Trimming took 5 bases from V and 4 from J; bases not matched to a gene: 9. Germline-derived CDR1 and CDR2 are LNHDA and SQIVND (reference sequence). CDR3 loop: CASSVLTGVSTEAFF. The CDR3 DNA is TGTGCCAGTAGTGTCCTGACAGGGGTTAGCACTGAAGCTTTCTTT.

The chain uses TRBV5-1 and TRBJ2-5; maybe TRBD1 (7 bases). The CDR3 loop spans 14 amino acids. Germline V gene lookup returns CDR1 SGHRS and CDR2 YFSETQ. V lost 4 bases, J lost 0 bases, and 10 bases lay in between. CDR3 loop: CASSGGTDQETQYF. The CDR3 nucleotides read TGCGCCAGCAGCGGGGGGACAGACCAAGAGACCCAGTACTTC.

This chain links TRBV5-1 with TRBJ2-2, with 12 bases that match TRBD2. This CDR3 has 16 residues. Looked up from germline, CDR1 is SGHRS and CDR2 is YFSETQ. Unmatched junction bases numbered 4, after V lost 4 bases and J lost 3 bases. This chain's CDR3 is CASSVGTSGHTGELFF. DNA for the CDR3: TGCGCCAGCAGCGTAGGGACTAGCGGGCACACCGGGGAGCTGTTTTTT.

This chain joins TRBV20-1 and TRBJ1-6; TRBD1 might be the D (6 bases). V was clipped by 1 base and J by 7 bases, with 11 bases between them. The CDR3 is 14 residues long. In germline, CDR1 is DFQATT, CDR2 SNEGSKA (reference sequence). CDR3: CSARAGARNSPLHF. In DNA, the CDR3 is TGCAGTGCTAGAGCAGGGGCACGGAATTCACCCCTCCACTTT.

This clonotype was seen just once. This rearrangement joins TRBV28 to TRBJ2-7; a weak D match, TRBD1 (5 bases). The CDR3 is made up of 13 amino acids. The V end lost 5 bases, the J end lost 3 bases, and 11 bases lay between the germline ends. CDR1 is MDHEN and CDR2 is SYDVKM in the germline V gene. The CDR3 spells CASSNWTNYEQYF. Here the CDR3 DNA reads TGTGCCAGCAGTAATTGGACAAACTACGAGCAGTACTTC.

J is TRBJ2-6 and V is TRBV12-3 or TRBV12-4, with TRBD1 matching 8 bases. V shed 5 bases, J shed 1 base, and the junction held 19 bases outside the gene matches. The CDR3 is made up of 21 amino acids. The CDR3 DNA is TGTGCCAGCAGTACCATCCAGCGGACAGGGTGGCTTCAATCTGGGGCCAACGTCCTGACTTTC. Translation gives CASSTIQRTGWLQSGANVLTF.

The chain couples TRBV20-1 to TRBJ2-2, with 9 positions matching TRBD2. The CDR3 extends over 14 amino acids. The V and J ends lost 5 bases and 5 bases, in that order; junction bases with no gene match: 6. Germline assignment: CDR1 DFQATT and CDR2 SNEGSKA (reference sequence). CDR3 bases: TGCAGTGCTTGTCTAGCGGGGAGTACCGGGGAGCTGTTTTTT. Translated: CSACLAGSTGELFF.

The rearrangement joins TRBV7-9 to TRBJ2-7; 7 bases line up with TRBD1. Germline lookup yields CDR1 SEHNR and CDR2 FQNEAQ (reference sequence). The V segment lost 5 bases and the J segment 5 bases; nucleotides outside the gene matches: 3. The CDR3 totals 12 residues. The CDR3 DNA sequence: TGTGCCAGCAGCCGCACAGGGGACGAGCAGTACTTC. It is translated as CASSRTGDEQYF.

The chain couples TRBV10-3 to TRBJ2-5; TRBD2 might be the D (6 bases). CDR1 and CDR2 from the germline V gene are ENHRY and SYGVKD. V lost 11 bases to trimming and J lost 4 bases, with 8 bases between them. The CDR3 covers 10 residues. DNA of the CDR3: TGTGCCGCCGGGGGAGAGACCCAGTACTTC. It yields the protein CAAGGETQYF.

This chain uses TRBV7-2 with TRBJ2-4, with D unclear. There are 14 residues in the CDR3. CDR1 SGHTA and CDR2 FQGNSA come from the germline V gene. Trimming took 5 bases from V and 9 from J, leaving 17 bases between them. CDR3 in amino acids: CASSPLVVTGIQYF. The CDR3 DNA follows: TGTGCCAGCAGCCCCTTAGTAGTAACGGGCATTCAGTACTTC.

The V call is TRBV20-1, the J call TRBJ2-3; no firm D call. Germline loops: CDR1 DFQATT, CDR2 SNEGSKA (reference sequence). CDR3 length equals 15 residues. Trimming pared 2 bases from V and 9 bases from J, leaving 21 bases between. The CDR3 nucleotides are TGCAGTGCTAGACCTCCCGCCCTGGGATGGGGAACGCAGTATTTT. It specifies CSARPPALGWGTQYF.

The chain combines TRBV27 with TRBJ2-2; D is possibly TRBD1 or TRBD2 (5 bases each). Germline V CDR1 and CDR2: MNHEY, SMNVEV (reference sequence). The CDR3 spans 14 residues. The V end was cut by 10 bases, the J end by 3 bases, with 15 bases between. The CDR3 coding sequence is TGTGCCACCACGGGGCTAGGTGACACCGGGGAGCTGTTTTTT. Its translation is CATTGLGDTGELFF.

The chain joins TRBV2 to TRBJ2-1; D is ambiguous. Germline lookup yields CDR1 SNHLY and CDR2 FYNNEI. Trimming cost V 6 bases and J 4 bases, with 7 bases left between them. The CDR3 loop spans 12 amino acids. CDR3 DNA sequence: TGTGCCAGCAGCGCACCTTACAATGAGCAGTTCTTC. It specifies CASSAPYNEQFF. Combining the CDR3 with reference TRBV2 and TRBJ2-1 gives the whole variable domain EPEVTQTPSHQVTQMGQEVILRCVPISNHLYFYWYRQILGQKVEFLVSFYNNEISEKSEIFDDQFSVERPDGSNFTLKIRSTKLEDSAMYFCASSAPYNEQFFGPGTRLTVL.

This rearrangement joins TRBV6-5 to TRBJ1-5; 7 nucleotides align to TRBD1. V was clipped by 4 bases and J by 8 bases; unmatched bases: 5. The germline V gene has CDR1 MNHEY and CDR2 SVGAGI. The CDR3 is made up of 13 amino acids. The CDR3 here is CASSSVQGKPQHF. For the CDR3, the DNA is TGTGCCAGCAGTTCCGTACAGGGGAAGCCCCAGCATTTT.

This clonotype turned up a few times. V is TRBV6-5 and J is TRBJ1-2, with 11 bases that match TRBD1. V trimming: 6 bases; J trimming: 8 bases; junction bases outside the gene matches: 5. Germline V gives CDR1 MNHEY, CDR2 SVGAGI. CDR3 length equals 13 residues. The CDR3 here is CASRPGQGVGYTF. CDR3 coding DNA: TGTGCCAGCAGACCGGGACAGGGGGTCGGCTACACCTTC.

The chain has TRBV18 and TRBJ2-7; 10 bases match TRBD1. This CDR3 region has 15 residues. The germline V gene encodes CDR1 KGHSH and CDR2 LQKENI. J gave up 2 bases and V 4 bases, and 5 bases lay outside the gene matches. CDR3 in amino acids: CASSLPGQGTYEQYF. CDR3 bases: TGTGCCAGCTCACTACCGGGACAGGGGACCTACGAGCAGTACTTC.

The rearrangement links TRBV12-3 or TRBV12-4 to TRBJ1-2; 8 bases align to TRBD1. CDR3 length equals 13 residues. With V trimmed by 6 bases and J by 7 bases, 7 bases remained unmatched. CDR3 in DNA: TGTGCCAGCAGCCAGGGACAGGCTTTTGGCTACACCTTC. Translating gives CASSQGQAFGYTF.

The chain links TRBV2 to TRBJ2-1; possible D gene TRBD2, 6 bases. The length of the CDR3 is 14 residues. Looked up from germline, CDR1 is SNHLY and CDR2 is FYNNEI. The germline V and J ends were trimmed by 6 bases and 10 bases, with 19 bases remaining between them. CDR3 coding DNA: TGTGCCAGCAGCGGAGGGACTGCCTATCTGGAGCAGTTCTTC. As protein: CASSGGTAYLEQFF.

The chain has TRBV20-1 and TRBJ2-7; D might be TRBD2 (5 bases). This CDR3 has 14 amino acids. The germline V and J ends were trimmed by 7 bases and 3 bases, with 19 bases remaining between them. From germline, CDR1 is DFQATT and CDR2 SNEGSKA (reference sequence). Written as DNA, the CDR3 is TGCAGTGGCCTTCTGGCGGGTAAGGTCTACGAGCAGTACTTC. This codes for CSGLLAGKVYEQYF.

This chain uses TRBV2 with TRBJ1-2; 11 bases agree with TRBD1. This CDR3 spans 13 amino acids. V lost 8 bases and J lost 7; bases outside the gene matches: 6. CDR1 is SNHLY and CDR2 is FYNNEI in the germline V gene. The chain's CDR3 is CASSDRGRSGYTF. CDR3 sequence (DNA): TGTGCCAGCTCGGACAGGGGGCGAAGTGGCTACACCTTC.

The chain links TRBV25-1 to TRBJ2-3; D unclear. The CDR3 extends over 15 amino acids. Germline lookup yields CDR1 MGHDK and CDR2 SYGVNS. V dropped 5 bases and J dropped 3 bases, with 15 bases sitting between them. In nucleotides, the CDR3 is TGTGCCAGCAGTAGTGCTACGATTAATACAGATACGCAGTATTTT. This translates into CASSSATINTDTQYF.